These T cell receptor beta chains were read from a single sample in a study of blood T cell repertoires in COVID-19. Clones were sequenced by immunoSEQ multiplex PCR, and TCRdb holds only the in-frame ones, with some missing. The sample yields under 350,000 clones, 89% seen once. The material sequenced was PBMCs or T cells enriched from blood (not recorded which). These receptors originate from a woman aged 55-75 years who had recovered from COVID-19. The CDR3 runs from the conserved cysteine through the conserved F or W. A D gene is named only where the DNA matches it firmly. Only part of the rows carry a size: once, few, many, or a class if the clone is expanded.

D gene,clone size,V gene,J gene,CDR3 DNA,CDR3 protein
TRBD1,NA,TRBV30,TRBJ1-5,TGTGCCTGGAGCGGGACAGGAAACCAGCCCCAGCATTTT,CAWSGTGNQPQHF
NA,NA,TRBV28,TRBJ1-1,TGTGCCAGCAGTTCCGGGGGACCGGGGGAGACTGAAGCTTTCTTT,CASSSGGPGETEAFF
NA,once,TRBV5-1,TRBJ2-7,TGCGCCAGCAGCTTGAATGCAGGTCCCTACGAGCAGTACTTC,CASSLNAGPYEQYF
NA,NA,TRBV11-2,TRBJ1-2,TGTGCCAGCAGCTACGGACTCTATGGCTACACCTTC,CASSYGLYGYTF
TRBD1,few,TRBV9,TRBJ1-2,TGTGCCAGCAGCAACTCCGGGACAGGGGTCATGTCTGGCTACACCTTC,CASSNSGTGVMSGYTF
NA,NA,TRBV30,TRBJ1-6,TGTGCCTGGAGCAAGGGAGCGAGCTCCTATAATTCACCCCTCCACTTT,CAWSKGASSYNSPLHF
NA,NA,TRBV12-3/TRBV12-4,TRBJ1-1,TGTGCCAGCAGTTTCGGGAGTGGGACTGAAGCTTTCTTT,CASSFGSGTEAFF
TRBD1,NA,TRBV19,TRBJ2-3,TGTGCCAGTAGAGACAGGGTAGGCGCAGATACGCAGTATTTT,CASRDRVGADTQYF
NA,once,TRBV6-4,TRBJ2-7,TGTGCCAGCAGGACTCTTGATAGGCAGAGGGACGAGCAGTACTTC,CASRTLDRQRDEQYF
NA,NA,TRBV14,TRBJ1-4,TGTGCCAGCAGTCAGGGGCTTCAGGGAGCTAATGAAAAACTGTTTTTT,CASSQGLQGANEKLFF
NA,NA,TRBV7-9,TRBJ2-3,TGTGCCAGCAGCGTCCCTAGCACAGATACGCAGTATTTT,CASSVPSTDTQYF
TRBD1,few,TRBV11-2,TRBJ1-2,TGTGCCAGCAGCTTAATCGACCCGAATAGGGACAGTGGCTACACCTTC,CASSLIDPNRDSGYTF
NA,NA,TRBV5-5,TRBJ1-4,TGTGCCAGCAGCTCTGGGGGGGCAGCTAATGAAAAACTGTTTTTT,CASSSGGAANEKLFF
TRBD1,NA,TRBV6-5,TRBJ2-5,TGTGCCAGCAGTCGCTCCACAGGGGTGGGAGAGACCCAGTACTTC,CASSRSTGVGETQYF
NA,NA,TRBV7-9,TRBJ1-1,TGTGCCAGCAGCTTAGTAGGAGGGTTCGAAGCTTTCTTT,CASSLVGGFEAFF
TRBD2,NA,TRBV10-2,TRBJ2-1,TGCGCCAGCAAAAGGAGTAGCGGGAGGGGTAGCTACCCCTACAATGAGCAGTTCTTC,CASKRSSGRGSYPYNEQFF
NA,NA,TRBV6-5,TRBJ1-4,TGTGCCAGCAGTTACCGCGGGGGCAACAATGAAAAACTGTTTTTT,CASSYRGGNNEKLFF
NA,NA,TRBV19,TRBJ2-4,TGTGCCAGTAGTTGGCGGGGAGAGGGAAACATTCAGTACTTC,CASSWRGEGNIQYF
NA,NA,TRBV27,TRBJ1-2,TGTGCCAGCAGTCTCCGGGCCGCCAGGAGGACTAACTATGGCTACACCTTC,CASSLRAARRTNYGYTF
NA,NA,TRBV3-1/TRBV3-2,TRBJ1-2,TGTGCCAGCAGCCTGACCCGACAGGTTCGCTATGGCTACACCTTC,CASSLTRQVRYGYTF
TRBD1,NA,TRBV19,TRBJ1-2,TGTGCCAGTGATGAATGGGGACAGGGGGCGCAGGGCTATGGCTACACCTTC,CASDEWGQGAQGYGYTF
NA,once,TRBV5-1,TRBJ1-1,TGCGCCAGCAGCCCTTTACAGGGTTCCACTGAAGCTTTCTTT,CASSPLQGSTEAFF
TRBD2,NA,TRBV27,TRBJ2-7,TGTGCCACGGGACTAGCGGGCCCTAGCTCCTACGAGCAGTACTTC,CATGLAGPSSYEQYF
TRBD2,NA,TRBV4-2,TRBJ2-7,TGTGCCAGCAGCCAAGATCAAGGTAGCGGGAGCTCCTACGAGCAGTACTTC,CASSQDQGSGSSYEQYF
NA,NA,TRBV9,TRBJ2-1,TGTGCCAGCAGCCCGGACACCGCCTACAATGAGCAGTTCTTC,CASSPDTAYNEQFF
NA,NA,TRBV7-9,TRBJ1-5,TGTGCCAGCACCCCACTTGGTGACGGGTCCAATCAGCCCCAGCATTTT,CASTPLGDGSNQPQHF
TRBD1,once,TRBV7-9,TRBJ1-6,TGTGCCAGCAGCTTATCTGGGACAGGCAGTAATTCACCCCTCCACTTT,CASSLSGTGSNSPLHF
NA,few,TRBV14,TRBJ2-2,TGTGCCAGCAGCCAACTCACCGGGGAGCTGTTTTTT,CASSQLTGELFF
NA,NA,TRBV2,TRBJ1-2,TGTGCCAGCAGTGGACAGAATTTCGGAGGCTACACCTTC,CASSGQNFGGYTF
TRBD1,NA,TRBV5-1,TRBJ1-1,TGCGCCAGCAGCTTTACCCCGGGACAGGGTTTCACTGAAGCTTTCTTT,CASSFTPGQGFTEAFF
NA,NA,TRBV12-3/TRBV12-4,TRBJ1-1,TGTGCCAGCAGTTCCGCAGGGAGGTCTGAAGCTTTCTTT,CASSSAGRSEAFF
TRBD1,once,TRBV15,TRBJ2-7,TGTGCCACCAGCAGAGATAGACAGGGGGCCGGGCAGTACTTC,CATSRDRQGAGQYF
TRBD2,NA,TRBV7-9,TRBJ2-7,TGTGCCAGCGTCCGGACTAGCGGGAGCTACGAGCAGTACTTC,CASVRTSGSYEQYF
TRBD1,NA,TRBV13,TRBJ1-2,TGTGCCAGCAGCTTGGGACAGGCGGTTAACTATGGCTACACCTTC,CASSLGQAVNYGYTF
NA,NA,TRBV18,TRBJ2-5,TGTGCCAGCTCACCTGGGCAACCCCGGGAGACCCAGTACTTC,CASSPGQPRETQYF
TRBD1,NA,TRBV5-1,TRBJ2-5,TGCGCCAGCAGCGGAGGACAGGGAGCTGGGGAGACCCAGTACTTC,CASSGGQGAGETQYF
TRBD2,NA,TRBV5-4,TRBJ2-1,TGTGCCAGCTTCGGGGGAGGGAAGGTCTCCTACAATGAGCAGTTCTTC,CASFGGGKVSYNEQFF
TRBD2,NA,TRBV18,TRBJ2-1,TGTGCCAGCTCACCCCGACTAGCGGAGAATGAGCAGTTCTTC,CASSPRLAENEQFF
TRBD1,few,TRBV7-9,TRBJ1-4,TGTGCCAGCAGCTTAGCGGGACAGTCCGAAAAACTGTTTTTT,CASSLAGQSEKLFF
NA,few,TRBV5-1,TRBJ2-7,TGCGCCAGCAGTTTCCCGGAGGGAGAGCAGTACTTC,CASSFPEGEQYF
TRBD1,NA,TRBV7-8,TRBJ2-2,TGTGCCAGCGTAGGGGATAGGACAGGGGTCACCGGGGAGCTGTTTTTT,CASVGDRTGVTGELFF
TRBD2,NA,TRBV6-5,TRBJ2-7,TGTGCCAGCAGTTACGGGGGGGACCCCTACGAGCAGTACTTC,CASSYGGDPYEQYF
TRBD1,NA,TRBV18,TRBJ1-6,TGTGCCAGCTCCTACGAAAGGGGACAGGGGAGGAATTCACCCCTCCACTTT,CASSYERGQGRNSPLHF
TRBD1,NA,TRBV6-6,TRBJ1-2,TGTGCCAGCAGTCTTGGGACAGGGGCCAGTCTTAGGTTCTATGGCTACACCTTC,CASSLGTGASLRFYGYTF
TRBD1,NA,TRBV5-1,TRBJ2-5,TGCGCCAGCAGCACCACAGGGGTTGGGGAGACCCAGTACTTC,CASSTTGVGETQYF
NA,few,TRBV7-3,TRBJ2-5,TGTGCCAGCAGCAGAGGCAGCCAAGAGACCCAGTACTTC,CASSRGSQETQYF
TRBD2,NA,TRBV29-1,TRBJ2-7,TGCAGTGTCTCAGCGGGATTGGAGTACGAGCAGTACTTC,CSVSAGLEYEQYF
NA,NA,TRBV5-1,TRBJ1-2,TGCGCCACGAAGGCTACTAGTGGCTACACCTTC,CATKATSGYTF
TRBD1,NA,TRBV6-5,TRBJ1-1,TGTGCCAGCAGTTACCAGGGGGACACTGAAGCTTTCTTT,CASSYQGDTEAFF
NA,NA,TRBV11-2,TRBJ1-5,TGTGCCAGCAGCTTACTCCAGGGGAAGGGTCAGCCCCAGCATTTT,CASSLLQGKGQPQHF
TRBD1,NA,TRBV3-1/TRBV3-2,TRBJ2-2,TGTGCCAGCAGCCAAGGTATCGGGACAGCAAACACCGGGGAGCTGTTTTTT,CASSQGIGTANTGELFF
NA,NA,TRBV30,TRBJ1-2,TGTGCCTGGGCTACAGGGCCGGGTGGCTACACCTTC,CAWATGPGGYTF
TRBD2,NA,TRBV5-1,TRBJ2-1,TGCGCCAGCAGCTTATCGCTAGCGGGGGGCCCCCTCGACTACAATGAGCAGTTCTTC,CASSLSLAGGPLDYNEQFF
NA,NA,TRBV10-2,TRBJ1-3,TGCGCCAGCAGCCAGGACAGCTCTGGAAACACCATATATTTT,CASSQDSSGNTIYF